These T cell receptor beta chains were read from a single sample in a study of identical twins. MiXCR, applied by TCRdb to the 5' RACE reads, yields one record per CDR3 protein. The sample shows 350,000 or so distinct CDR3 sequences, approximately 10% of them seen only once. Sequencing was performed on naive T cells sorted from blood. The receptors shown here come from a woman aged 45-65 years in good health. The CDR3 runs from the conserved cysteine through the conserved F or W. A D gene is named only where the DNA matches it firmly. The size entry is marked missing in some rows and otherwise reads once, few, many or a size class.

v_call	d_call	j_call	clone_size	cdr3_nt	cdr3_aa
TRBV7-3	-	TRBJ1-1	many	TGTGCCAGCAGCTTAATCATGAACACTGAAGCTTTCTTT	CASSLIMNTEAFF
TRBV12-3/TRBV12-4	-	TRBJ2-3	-	TGTGCCAGCAGATCCCGGAGAGATACGCAGTATTTT	CASRSRRDTQYF
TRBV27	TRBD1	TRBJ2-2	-	TGTGCCAGCAGTTCCGACAGGGGGGGCACCGGGGAGCTGTTTTTT	CASSSDRGGTGELFF
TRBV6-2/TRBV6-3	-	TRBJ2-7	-	TGTGCCAGCAGTACCGACCTCGAGCAGTACTTC	CASSTDLEQYF
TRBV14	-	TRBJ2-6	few	TGTGCCAGCAGAGGGGCCAACGTCCTGACTTTC	CASRGANVLTF
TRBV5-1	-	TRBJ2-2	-	TGCGCCAGCAGCTTGGTCCTCAACTACCCTTGGGGGGAGCTGTTTTTT	CASSLVLNYPWGELFF
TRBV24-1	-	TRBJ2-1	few	TGTGCCACCTCGTCTTGGGAGAACAATGAGCAGTTCTTC	CATSSWENNEQFF
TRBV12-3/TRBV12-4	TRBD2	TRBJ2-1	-	TGTGCCAGCAGTTTTAGGGGGCTAGCGGGGACATTGGGGAGATCCTACAATGAGCAGTTCTTC	CASSFRGLAGTLGRSYNEQFF
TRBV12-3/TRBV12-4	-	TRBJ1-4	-	TGTGCCAGCAGTTTCCCACAGGGCCGGCTGTTTTTT	CASSFPQGRLFF
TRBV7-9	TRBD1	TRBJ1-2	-	TGTGCCAGCAGCCGACGGGACAGGGAGGACTATGGCTACACCTTC	CASSRRDREDYGYTF
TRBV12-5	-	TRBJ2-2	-	TGTGCTAGTGGTTTGGAGTCCGGCGGGGAGCTGTTTTTT	CASGLESGGELFF
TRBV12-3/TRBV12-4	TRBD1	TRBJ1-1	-	TGTGCCAGCAGTTACAGGGGTGAAGCTTTCTTT	CASSYRGEAFF
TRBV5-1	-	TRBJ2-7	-	TGCGCCAGCAGCTTGTCGGGACTGAACTCCTACGAGCAGTACTTC	CASSLSGLNSYEQYF
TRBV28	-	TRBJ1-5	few	TGTGCCAGCAGACGACCTCTGACAGTTCTTATACGTCAGCCCCAGCATTTT	CASRRPLTVLIRQPQHF
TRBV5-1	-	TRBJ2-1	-	TGCGCCAGCAGCTTGGGCTGGGATCCCGATGCGAACTTC	CASSLGWDPDANF
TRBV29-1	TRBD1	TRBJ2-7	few	TGCAGCGTTGAAGGCAGGGGGCTTTACGAGCAGTACTTC	CSVEGRGLYEQYF
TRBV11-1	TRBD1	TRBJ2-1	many	TGTGCCAGCAGCTTTGGATACAGGGGGTATTACAATGAGCAGTTCTTC	CASSFGYRGYYNEQFF
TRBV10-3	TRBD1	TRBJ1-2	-	TGTGCCATCAGCCCGGGACAGGGAATGGATGGCTACACCTTC	CAISPGQGMDGYTF
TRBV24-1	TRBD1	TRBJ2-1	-	TGTGCCACCAGTCCCCCTCTCGGGACAGGGTCAGGTAATGAGCAGTTCTTC	CATSPPLGTGSGNEQFF
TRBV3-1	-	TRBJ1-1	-	TGTGCCAGCAGCCAAGATGTGGCCCTGAACACTGAAGCTTTCTTT	CASSQDVALNTEAFF
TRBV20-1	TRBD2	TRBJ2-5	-	TGCAGTGCTGAGCTTTGGCGGGAGGCCCAAGAGACCCAGTACTTC	CSAELWREAQETQYF
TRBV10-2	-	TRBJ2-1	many	TGCGCCAGCAACCTCGGGACGGTATACAATGAGCAGTTCTTC	CASNLGTVYNEQFF
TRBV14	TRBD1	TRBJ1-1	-	TGTGCCAGCAGCCCTTCAGGGGGGGCTGAAGCTTTCTTT	CASSPSGGAEAFF
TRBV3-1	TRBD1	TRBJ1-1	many	TGTGCCAGCAGCCAACGCGTGGACAGGGGAGCTTTCTTT	CASSQRVDRGAFF
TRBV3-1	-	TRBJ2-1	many	TGTGCCAGCAGCCAAGACGGGGATAAATACAATGAGCAGTTCTTC	CASSQDGDKYNEQFF
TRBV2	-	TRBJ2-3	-	TGTGCCAGCAGTGAAGAACGCGGCTCACATACGCAGTATTTT	CASSEERGSHTQYF
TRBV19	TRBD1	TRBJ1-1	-	TGTGCCAGTAGTATCCTCCGGGACAGAATCACTGAAGCTTTCTTT	CASSILRDRITEAFF
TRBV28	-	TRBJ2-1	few	TGTGCCAGCAAATTACTGAACTACAATGAGCAGTTCTTC	CASKLLNYNEQFF
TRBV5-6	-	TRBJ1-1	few	TGTGCCAGCAGCTTGGCGACACTGAAGAACACTGAAGCTTTCTTT	CASSLATLKNTEAFF
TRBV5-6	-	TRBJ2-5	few	TGTGCCACCTCCTTAGGGGCCCAAGAGACCCAGTACTTC	CATSLGAQETQYF
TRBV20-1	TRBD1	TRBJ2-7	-	TGCAGTGCAAACCCCGGGACAGGGGTCTACGAGCAGTACTTC	CSANPGTGVYEQYF
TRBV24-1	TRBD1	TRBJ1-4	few	TGTGCCACCGCATCCAGGGGGGGAGAAAAACTGTTTTTT	CATASRGGEKLFF
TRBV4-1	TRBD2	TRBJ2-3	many	TGCGCCAGCAGCCAAGTACTAGCGGATAGCACAGATACGCAGTATTTT	CASSQVLADSTDTQYF
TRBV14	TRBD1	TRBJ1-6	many	TGTGCCAGCAGCCACCGCGGACAGGAACAACGGAGTTCACCCCTCCACTTT	CASSHRGQEQRSSPLHF
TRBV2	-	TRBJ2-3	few	TGTGCCAGCAGTGTCGGAGGCGGCAGAGATACGCAGTATTTT	CASSVGGGRDTQYF
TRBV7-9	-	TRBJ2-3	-	TGTGCCAGCGACACGGCAGCGGCAGATACGCAGTATTTT	CASDTAAADTQYF
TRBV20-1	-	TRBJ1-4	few	TGCAGTGCTAGAGATTTTCAAACTAATGAAAAACTGTTTTTT	CSARDFQTNEKLFF
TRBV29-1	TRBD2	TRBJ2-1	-	TGCAGCGTTGACGTACAGGTGACTAGCGGGAGCCCCTACAATGAGCAGTTCTTC	CSVDVQVTSGSPYNEQFF
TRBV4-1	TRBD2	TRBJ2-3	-	TGCGCCAGCAGCCCCGGGACTAGCGGGACTCCTAGCACAGATACGCAGTATTTT	CASSPGTSGTPSTDTQYF
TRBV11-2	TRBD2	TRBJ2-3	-	TGTGCCAGCAGCTTAGATCTAGCGGGAGGGTGGACAGATACGCAGTATTTT	CASSLDLAGGWTDTQYF
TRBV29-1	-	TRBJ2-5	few	TGCAGCGCCGGGGCGGTTGTCAGGGAGACCCAGTACTTC	CSAGAVVRETQYF
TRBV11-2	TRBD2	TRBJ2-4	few	TGTGCCAGCAGCTTATCTAGCGGAGTAAACATTCAGTACTTC	CASSLSSGVNIQYF
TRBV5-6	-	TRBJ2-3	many	TGTGCCAGCAGCTTGGATCGGATCGACACAGATACGCAGTATTTT	CASSLDRIDTDTQYF
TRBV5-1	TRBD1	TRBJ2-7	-	TGCGCCAGCAGCTTAACCGGGACAGGGGCCGAGCAGTACTTC	CASSLTGTGAEQYF
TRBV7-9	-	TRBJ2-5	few	TGTGCCAGCAGACAAGGGGGTATAGAGATCCAGTACTTC	CASRQGGIEIQYF
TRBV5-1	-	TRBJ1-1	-	TGCGCCAGCAGCTTGGTTTCCAGAATGAACACTGATGCTTTCTTT	CASSLVSRMNTDAFF
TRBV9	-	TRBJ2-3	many	TGTGCCAGCAGCGTAGAGAAACGCACAGATACGCAGTATTTT	CASSVEKRTDTQYF
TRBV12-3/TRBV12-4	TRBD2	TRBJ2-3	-	TGTGCCAGCAGTTTTTCTGTACTAGCGGGAGAGGATACGCAGTATTTT	CASSFSVLAGEDTQYF
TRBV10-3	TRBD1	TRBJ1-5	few	TGTGCCATCAGCGGGGAGACAGGGAGAGAGCCCCAGCATTTT	CAISGETGREPQHF
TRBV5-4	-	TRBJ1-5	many	TGTGCCAGCAGCTTAGGGGGACTTGGCAATCAGCCCCAGCATTTT	CASSLGGLGNQPQHF
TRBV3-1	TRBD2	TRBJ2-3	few	TGTGCCAGCAGCTCCGAACTAGCGAACACAGATACGCAGTATTTT	CASSSELANTDTQYF
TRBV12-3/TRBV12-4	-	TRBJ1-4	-	TGTGCCAGCAGTAACAGGGTTTTTACCTCAAAACTGTTTTTT	CASSNRVFTSKLFF
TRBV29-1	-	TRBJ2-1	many	TGCAGCGTTGAAGGAGGGGTTTTGGGGTCCCCCTACAATGATGAGCAGTTCTTC	CSVEGGVLGSPYNDEQFF